This T cell receptor beta chain was sequenced for a study of cytomegalovirus exposure and HLA in healthy donors. Study background: Inside one of the first data releases sat around 86 million unique TCRs taken from HLA-typed donors.

Findings of the study overall: V- and J-gene trimming in TCR beta was tied to a missense DCLRE1C variant by an analysis performed later. Apparent HLA restriction characterized most CMV-associated TCR beta chains in a later analysis. A few chains linked to CMV were shown in vitro to be specific for CMV antigens.

The CDR3 is 14 residues long. The J segment lost 8 bases and the V segment lost 5 bases, leaving 9 bases of the junction unmatched. Germline V CDR1 and CDR2: SEHNR, FQNEAQ (reference sequence). A few counts support this clone. What it recognizes is unknown. 13 Jbeta primers and 60 Vbeta primers were used for the PCR. Sequenced by immunoSEQ multiplex PCR; TCRdb stores in-frame clones only, minus some. The data show 150,000 to 200,000 clones, 65% to 85% seen once. The material sequenced was PBMCs. The TCR was taken from a man aged 50 to 60 in good health and CMV-seropositive. The chain has TRBV7-9 and TRBJ1-2, with 9 positions matching TRBD1. The chain's CDR3 is CASSLPDRGAGYTF. As DNA, the CDR3 is TGTGCCAGCAGCCTACCAGACAGGGGGGCCGGCTACACCTTC. The entire variable domain, with the rest obtained from reference TRBV7-9 and TRBJ1-2, is as follows: DTGVSQNPRHKITKRGQNVTFRCDPISEHNRLYWYRQTLGQGPEFLTYFQNEAQLEKSRLLSDRFSAERPKGSFSTLEIQRTEQGDSAMYLCASSLPDRGAGYTFGSGTRLTVV.